This T cell receptor beta chain came from a study of vaccination effects on CD4 cells after COVID-19. Study overall: The two convalescent patients provided samples 16 days and one week before vaccination.

In regard to this clone: Its antigen is not identified.

ViraFEST used viral peptide pools to expand antigen-specific CD4+ T cells before sequencing. Culturing for 10 days preceded CD4+ T cell isolation. A PCR test confirmed that the person had SARS-CoV-2 infection between March and December 2020. Data came from immunoSEQ multiplex PCR; TCRdb stores just in-frame clones and leaves some out. The data hold tens of thousands of clones, with 69% observed a single time. Germline CDR1 and CDR2: SEHNR and FQNEAQ (reference sequence). V lost 5 bases and J lost 6, with 13 bases in between. This CDR3 is 13 amino acids long. The chain recombines TRBV7-9 with TRBJ1-2; no clear D gene. The origin of this receptor is a human donor who had a prior SARS-CoV-2 infection. This material consisted of CD4+ T cells from PBMCs cultured with SARS-CoV-2 spike peptides, taken before COVID-19 vaccination. CDR3 region: CASSLVSVDGYTF. DNA of the CDR3: TGTGCCAGCAGCCTCGTTAGCGTGGATGGCTACACCTTC.